This section outlines one T cell receptor (beta chain) sequence together with its context. These data originate in a study of OX40 agonist ivuxolimab in advanced cancers. Overall study context: Patients received ivuxolimab, an agonistic anti-OX40 (CD134) antibody. Each dose-escalation patient presented with hepatocellular carcinoma, melanoma, renal cell or head and neck cancer.

The CDR3 runs 15 residues. CDR1 GTSNPN and CDR2 SVGIG come from the germline V gene (reference sequence). V was shortened by 5 bases and J by 3 bases, with 20 bases between the two germline ends. Assay used: immunoSEQ multiplex PCR; TCRdb lists only in-frame clones, some missing. The sample records approximately 69,000 clones, around 86% being singletons. The source is an adult with an advanced solid tumor such as melanoma, head and neck, liver or kidney cancer. Sequences were derived from CD4+ or CD8+ T cells sorted from blood, sampled in a trial of the OX40 agonist ivuxolimab. The chain has TRBV30 and TRBJ2-7; the D gene is possibly TRBD2 (6 bases). The CDR3 region is CAWASWGGLSYEQYF. The CDR3, as DNA: TGTGCCTGGGCCTCGTGGGGAGGTCTGAGCTACGAGCAGTACTTC.